Listed below are T cell receptor beta chains from one sample, sequenced in a study of T-cell memory formation after mild COVID-19. In TCRdb, the 5' RACE reads were re-called with MiXCR into one record per CDR3 protein. In the table there are 250,000 to 300,000 distinct CDR3 sequences, about 17% of which are singletons. Input material: PBMCs or a T cell subset sorted from them (not recorded which). Receptors were obtained from a man between 18 and 29 years old who had mild COVID-19 (a few samples of this study predate the infection). Cell type and time point are not known. CDR3s include the opening cysteine and the closing phenylalanine or tryptophan. D genes are given only for firm matches. Not all rows give a size; the values are once, few, many and, for expanded clones, a class.

clone size,J gene,V gene,D gene,CDR3 DNA,CDR3 protein
NA,TRBJ2-3,TRBV7-9,NA,TGTGCCAGCAGCCCTGAGAGCACAGATACGCAGTATTTT,CASSPESTDTQYF
few,TRBJ1-2,TRBV18,NA,TGTGCCAGCTCACCAGCCGACGGAGACTATGGCTACACCTTC,CASSPADGDYGYTF
many,TRBJ2-1,TRBV5-1,TRBD2,TGCGCCAGCAGCCTTCGACTAGCGGGGTTCTACAATGAGCAGTTCTTC,CASSLRLAGFYNEQFF
few,TRBJ1-1,TRBV7-9,NA,TGTGCCAGCAGCCCAAGGACCTCCACTGAAGCTTTCTTT,CASSPRTSTEAFF
NA,TRBJ1-2,TRBV5-1,NA,TGCGCCAGCAGCGGATTTTGGAGGGTCCATGGCTACACCTTC,CASSGFWRVHGYTF
NA,TRBJ1-2,TRBV29-1,NA,TGCAGCGTTGGGGATGACACAACCTATGGCTACACCTTC,CSVGDDTTYGYTF
NA,TRBJ2-3,TRBV20-1,NA,TGCAGTGCTAGGACGGGACAGCGGGTTCGCACAGATACGCAGTATTTT,CSARTGQRVRTDTQYF
many,TRBJ2-3,TRBV11-2,TRBD2,TGTGCCAGCAAACCCGGGGGGGCCACAGATACGCAGTATTTT,CASKPGGATDTQYF
NA,TRBJ2-5,TRBV20-1,TRBD2,TGCAGTGTGGTCGGGGGGTTGGACCAAGAGACCCAGTACTTC,CSVVGGLDQETQYF
few,TRBJ1-5,TRBV5-1,NA,TGCGCCAGCAGCGCGGACGGAGTTAGCAATCAGCCCCAGCATTTT,CASSADGVSNQPQHF
NA,TRBJ2-7,TRBV6-1,NA,TGTGCCAGCAGCGGAGAGAGCTACGAGCAGTACTTC,CASSGESYEQYF
NA,TRBJ2-3,TRBV7-9,NA,TGTGCCAGCAGGGCGTGGACAGACACAGATACGCAGTATTTT,CASRAWTDTDTQYF
few,TRBJ1-5,TRBV7-3,TRBD1,TGTGCCAGCAGCGGGCCTGACAGGGAGAGATTTAAGCCCCAGCATTTT,CASSGPDRERFKPQHF
NA,TRBJ1-1,TRBV7-9,NA,TGTGCCAGCAGCCCCAGGCATTCATTT,CASSPRHSF
NA,TRBJ2-2,TRBV12-3/TRBV12-4,NA,TGTGCCAGCAGTTGGACATCGAACACCGGGGAGCTGTTTTTT,CASSWTSNTGELFF
NA,TRBJ2-2,TRBV3-1,TRBD2,TGTGCCAGCAGCCAGGGAGGGACCCGGGAGCTGTTTTTT,CASSQGGTRELFF
few,TRBJ2-3,TRBV7-2,TRBD1,TGTGCCAGCACTCAGACAGGGTCGAGCACAGATACGCAGTATTTT,CASTQTGSSTDTQYF
few,TRBJ2-3,TRBV24-1,NA,TGTGCCACCCAAGGAGCCACAGATACGCAGTATTTT,CATQGATDTQYF
few,TRBJ1-2,TRBV6-2/TRBV6-3,NA,TGTGCCAGCAGTTTACTCCGGGTGGGCTACACCTTC,CASSLLRVGYTF
NA,TRBJ2-1,TRBV4-1,NA,TGCGCCAGCAGCCAAGAGAATTACAATGAGCAGTTCTTC,CASSQENYNEQFF
NA,TRBJ2-7,TRBV7-2,NA,TGTGCCAGCAGCTACCAGGCAGGCTACCACTACGAGCAGTACTTC,CASSYQAGYHYEQYF
few,TRBJ1-5,TRBV10-1,NA,TGCGCCAGCAGTATCACCTCAATATCGCCCCGCGTCCAACTTAATCATCAGCCCCAGCATTTT,CASSITSISPRVQLNHQPQHF
few,TRBJ2-3,TRBV11-2,NA,TGTGCCAGCAGCTTAGCAGAGGCGGGCACAGATACGCAGTATTTT,CASSLAEAGTDTQYF
few,TRBJ2-1,TRBV4-1,TRBD2,TGCGCCAGCAGCGGCGCAAAGAGTCGGGGGGTGTTCTTC,CASSGAKSRGVFF
few,TRBJ1-5,TRBV20-1,NA,TGCAGTGCTGGGATCGGGCCCCAGCATTTT,CSAGIGPQHF
few,TRBJ2-7,TRBV6-6,NA,TGTGCCAGCAGTTTAACCACAGGGTCGGCCTACGAGCAGTACTTC,CASSLTTGSAYEQYF
few,TRBJ2-5,TRBV25-1,NA,TGTGCCAGCAGTGACCCGCGGGGGCCAGGGGAGACCCAGTACTTC,CASSDPRGPGETQYF
few,TRBJ2-7,TRBV4-1,TRBD2,TGCGCCAGCAGCCAAGACTGGGGGGGTATCTACGAGCAGTACTTC,CASSQDWGGIYEQYF
few,TRBJ2-2,TRBV7-8,TRBD1,TGTGCCACCCAAGGGGCACGGGACAGGGTTACCGGGGAGCTGTTTTTT,CATQGARDRVTGELFF
NA,TRBJ1-1,TRBV4-3,TRBD1,TGCGCCAGCAGCCAAGTAATAACAGGGGGCACTGAAGCTTTCTTT,CASSQVITGGTEAFF
many,TRBJ1-5,TRBV7-2,NA,TGTGCCAGCACCCTAAACAATCAGCCCCAGCATTTT,CASTLNNQPQHF
few,TRBJ1-2,TRBV18,TRBD1,TGTGCCAGCTCACCATTCAACAGGGGGCGCGACTATGGCTACACCTTC,CASSPFNRGRDYGYTF
many,TRBJ2-5,TRBV21-1,NA,TGTGCCAGCAGCAAAGAGATCGGCGGGGGAGGCGAGACCCAGTACTTC,CASSKEIGGGGETQYF
few,TRBJ2-5,TRBV7-9,NA,TGTGCCAGCAGGCCGGGGACTGGGGAGACCCAGTACTTC,CASRPGTGETQYF
NA,TRBJ2-7,TRBV5-1,TRBD2,TGCGCCAGCAGCTTAATCGAGCGGGGGACCTACGAGCAGTACTTC,CASSLIERGTYEQYF
few,TRBJ2-2,TRBV11-2,NA,TGTGCCAGCAGCTTAGCTCGGGGGTCGGGCACCGGGGAGCTGTTTTTT,CASSLARGSGTGELFF
NA,TRBJ2-1,TRBV21-1,NA,TGTGCCAGCAGCAAAGTATGTTCGGGGGGCAGAAGCTCCTACAATGAGCAGTTCTTC,CASSKVCSGGRSSYNEQFF
few,TRBJ1-2,TRBV6-5,NA,TGTGCCAGCAGTCACAGGGCCTACTATGGCTACACCTTC,CASSHRAYYGYTF
NA,TRBJ2-3,TRBV24-1,TRBD1,TGTGCCACCAGTGATCACACCGGACAGGGTATTGCAGATACGCAGTATTTT,CATSDHTGQGIADTQYF
NA,TRBJ1-4,TRBV7-2,NA,TGTGCCAGCAGGGCCAGTGCAACTAATGAAAAACTGTTTTTT,CASRASATNEKLFF
NA,TRBJ2-2,TRBV6-2/TRBV6-3,NA,TGTGCCAGCAGTTATCATCCGGGACCCGGGGAGCTGTTTTTT,CASSYHPGPGELFF
few,TRBJ2-1,TRBV5-1,NA,TGCGCCAGCAGCTTGGTCGTGAGCTCCTACAATGAGCAGTTCTTC,CASSLVVSSYNEQFF
few,TRBJ2-7,TRBV4-3,TRBD2,TGCGCCAGCAGCCAAGGATCGGCTAGCGGGGTCTACGAGCAGTACTTC,CASSQGSASGVYEQYF
many,TRBJ2-7,TRBV5-1,NA,TGCGCCAGCAGCCCCCTCGGAGAGCAGTACTTC,CASSPLGEQYF